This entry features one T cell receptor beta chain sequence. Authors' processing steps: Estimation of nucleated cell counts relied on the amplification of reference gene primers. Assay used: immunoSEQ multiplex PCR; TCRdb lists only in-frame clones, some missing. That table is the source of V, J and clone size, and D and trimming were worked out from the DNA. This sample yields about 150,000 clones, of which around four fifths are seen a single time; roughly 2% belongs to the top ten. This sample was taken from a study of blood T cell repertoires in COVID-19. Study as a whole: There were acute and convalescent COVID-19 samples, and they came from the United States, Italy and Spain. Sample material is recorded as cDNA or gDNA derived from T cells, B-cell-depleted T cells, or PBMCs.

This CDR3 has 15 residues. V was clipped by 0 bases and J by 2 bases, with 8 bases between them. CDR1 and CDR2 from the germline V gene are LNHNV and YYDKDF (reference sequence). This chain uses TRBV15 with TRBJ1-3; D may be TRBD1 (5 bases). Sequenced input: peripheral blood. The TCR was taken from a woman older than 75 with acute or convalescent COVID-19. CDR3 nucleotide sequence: TGTGCCACCAGCAGAGATTTAGGGGCTGGAAACACCATATATTTT. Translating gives CATSRDLGAGNTIYF.